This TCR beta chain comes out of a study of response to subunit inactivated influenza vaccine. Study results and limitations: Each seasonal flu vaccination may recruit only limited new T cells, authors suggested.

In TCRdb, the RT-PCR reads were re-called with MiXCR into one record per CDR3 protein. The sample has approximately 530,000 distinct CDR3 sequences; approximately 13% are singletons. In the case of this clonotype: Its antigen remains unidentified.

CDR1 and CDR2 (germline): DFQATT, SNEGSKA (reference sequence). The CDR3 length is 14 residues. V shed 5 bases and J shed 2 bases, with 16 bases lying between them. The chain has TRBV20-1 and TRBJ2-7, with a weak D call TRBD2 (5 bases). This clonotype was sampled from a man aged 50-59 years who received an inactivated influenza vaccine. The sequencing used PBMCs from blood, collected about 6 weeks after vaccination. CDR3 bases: TGCAGTGCTTCCCGTAGTGGGAGAACCTACGAGCAGTACTTC. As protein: CSASRSGRTYEQYF.